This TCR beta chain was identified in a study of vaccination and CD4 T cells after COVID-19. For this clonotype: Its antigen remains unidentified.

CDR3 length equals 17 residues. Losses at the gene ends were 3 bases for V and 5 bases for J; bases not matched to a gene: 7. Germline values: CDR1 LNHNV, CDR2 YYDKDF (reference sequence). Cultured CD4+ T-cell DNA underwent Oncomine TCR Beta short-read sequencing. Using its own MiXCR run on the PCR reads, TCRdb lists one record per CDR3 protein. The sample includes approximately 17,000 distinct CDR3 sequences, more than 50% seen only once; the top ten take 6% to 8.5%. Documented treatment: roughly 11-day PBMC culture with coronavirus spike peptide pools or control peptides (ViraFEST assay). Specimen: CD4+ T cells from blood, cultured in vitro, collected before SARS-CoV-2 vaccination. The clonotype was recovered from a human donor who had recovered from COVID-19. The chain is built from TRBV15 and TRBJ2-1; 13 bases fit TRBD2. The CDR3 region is CATSRTTSGRANNEQFF. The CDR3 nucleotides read TGTGCCACCAGCAGGACCACTAGCGGGAGGGCCAACAATGAGCAGTTCTTC. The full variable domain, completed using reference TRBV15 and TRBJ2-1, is DAMVIQNPRYQVTQFGKPVTLSCSQTLNHNVMYWYQQKSSQAPKLLFHYYDKDFNNEADTPDNFQSRRPNTSFCFLDIRSPGLGDTAMYLCATSRTTSGRANNEQFFGPGTRLTVL.